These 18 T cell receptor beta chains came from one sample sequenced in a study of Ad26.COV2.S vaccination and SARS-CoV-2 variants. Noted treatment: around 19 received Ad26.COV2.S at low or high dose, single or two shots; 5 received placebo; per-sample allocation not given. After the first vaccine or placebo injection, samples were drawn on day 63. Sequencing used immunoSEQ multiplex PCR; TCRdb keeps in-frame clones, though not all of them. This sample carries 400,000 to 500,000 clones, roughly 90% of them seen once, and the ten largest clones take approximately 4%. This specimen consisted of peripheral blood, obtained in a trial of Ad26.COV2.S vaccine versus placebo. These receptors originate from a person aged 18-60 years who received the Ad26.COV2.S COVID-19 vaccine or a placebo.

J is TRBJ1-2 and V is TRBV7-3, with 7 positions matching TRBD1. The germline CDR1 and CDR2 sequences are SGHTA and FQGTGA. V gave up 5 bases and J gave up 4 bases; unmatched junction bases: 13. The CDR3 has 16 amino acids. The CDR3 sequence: CASSPGTGQNTYGYTF. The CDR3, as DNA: TGTGCCAGCAGCCCCGGAACGGGACAGAATACCTATGGCTACACCTTC.

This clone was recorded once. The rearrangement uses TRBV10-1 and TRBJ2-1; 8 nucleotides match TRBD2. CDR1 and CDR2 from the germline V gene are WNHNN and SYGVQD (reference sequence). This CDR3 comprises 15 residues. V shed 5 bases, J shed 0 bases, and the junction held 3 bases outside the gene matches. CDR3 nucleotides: TGCGCCAGCAGTTTAGCGGGGAGCTCCTACAATGAGCAGTTCTTC. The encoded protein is CASSLAGSSYNEQFF.

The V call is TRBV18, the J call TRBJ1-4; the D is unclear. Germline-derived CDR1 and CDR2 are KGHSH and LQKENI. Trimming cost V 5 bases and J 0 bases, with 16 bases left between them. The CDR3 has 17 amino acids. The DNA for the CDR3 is TGTGCCAGCTCATTTAAGCACCGGGCCGCAACTAATGAAAAACTGTTTTTT. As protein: CASSFKHRAATNEKLFF.

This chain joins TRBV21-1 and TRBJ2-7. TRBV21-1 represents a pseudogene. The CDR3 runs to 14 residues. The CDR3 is CASSRTCRSYEQYF. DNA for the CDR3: TGTGCCAGCAGTCGGACCTGCAGGTCCTACGAGCAGTACTTC.

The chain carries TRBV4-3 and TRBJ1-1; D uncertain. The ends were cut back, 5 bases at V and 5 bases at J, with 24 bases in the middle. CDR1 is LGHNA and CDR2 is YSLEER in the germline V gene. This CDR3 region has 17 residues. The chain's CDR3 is CASSLSRRGSIETEAFF. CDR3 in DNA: TGCGCCAGCAGCTTGTCGCGACGAGGGAGTATTGAAACTGAAGCTTTCTTT.

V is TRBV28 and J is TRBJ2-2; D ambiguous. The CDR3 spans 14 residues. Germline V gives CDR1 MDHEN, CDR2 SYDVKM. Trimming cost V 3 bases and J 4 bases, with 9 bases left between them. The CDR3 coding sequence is TGTGCCAGCAGTTTGTGGACCGGCACCGGGGAGCTGTTTTTT. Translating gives CASSLWTGTGELFF. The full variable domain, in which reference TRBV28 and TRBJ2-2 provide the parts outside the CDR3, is DVKVTQSSRYLVKRTGEKVFLECVQDMDHENMFWYRQDPGLGLRLIYFSYDVKMKEKGDIPEGYSVSREKKERFSLILESASTNQTSMYLCASSLWTGTGELFFGEGSRLTVL.

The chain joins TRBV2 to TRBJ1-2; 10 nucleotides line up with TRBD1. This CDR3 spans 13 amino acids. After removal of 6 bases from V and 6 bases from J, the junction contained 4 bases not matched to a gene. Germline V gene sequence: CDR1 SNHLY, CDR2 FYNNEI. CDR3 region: CASSGDRGNGYTF. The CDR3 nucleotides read TGTGCCAGCAGCGGGGACAGGGGAAATGGCTACACCTTC. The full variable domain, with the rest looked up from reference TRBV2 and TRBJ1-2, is EPEVTQTPSHQVTQMGQEVILRCVPISNHLYFYWYRQILGQKVEFLVSFYNNEISEKSEIFDDQFSVERPDGSNFTLKIRSTKLEDSAMYFCASSGDRGNGYTFGSGTRLTVV.

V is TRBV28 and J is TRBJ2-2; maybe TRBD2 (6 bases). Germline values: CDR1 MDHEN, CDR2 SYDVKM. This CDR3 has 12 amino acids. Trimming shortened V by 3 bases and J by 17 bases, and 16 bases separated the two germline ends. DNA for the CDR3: TGTGCCAGCAGTTTTCCGGGCGCGGAGGGCTTTTTT. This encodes CASSFPGAEGFF.

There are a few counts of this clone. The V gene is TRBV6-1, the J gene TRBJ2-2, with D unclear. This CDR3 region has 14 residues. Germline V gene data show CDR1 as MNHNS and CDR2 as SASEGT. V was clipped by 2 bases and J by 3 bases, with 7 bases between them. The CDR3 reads CASSESWYTGELFF. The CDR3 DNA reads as TGTGCCAGCAGTGAATCCTGGTACACCGGGGAGCTGTTTTTT.

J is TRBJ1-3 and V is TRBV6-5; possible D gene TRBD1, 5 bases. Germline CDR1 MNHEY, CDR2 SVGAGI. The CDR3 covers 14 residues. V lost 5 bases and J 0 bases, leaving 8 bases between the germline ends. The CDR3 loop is CASSRRGSGNTIYF. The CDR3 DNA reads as TGTGCCAGCAGTAGGAGGGGCTCTGGAAACACCATATATTTT.

This CDR3 is CASTGTGIGTDTQYF. CDR3 sequence (DNA): TGCGCCAGCACCGGGACAGGGATTGGAACAGATACGCAGTATTTT. The chain uses TRBV5-1 and TRBJ2-3; 9 nucleotides agree with TRBD1. Germline V CDR1 and CDR2: SGHRS, YFSETQ. V lost 6 bases to trimming and J lost 3 bases; unmatched junction nucleotides: 8. CDR3 size: 15 residues.

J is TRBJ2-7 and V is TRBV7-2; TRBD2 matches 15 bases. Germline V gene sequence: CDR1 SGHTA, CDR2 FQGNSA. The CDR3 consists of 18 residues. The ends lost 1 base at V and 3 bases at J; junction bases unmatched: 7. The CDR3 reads CASSLERTSGGANYEQYF. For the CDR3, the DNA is TGTGCCAGCAGCTTAGAACGGACTAGCGGGGGGGCCAACTACGAGCAGTACTTC.

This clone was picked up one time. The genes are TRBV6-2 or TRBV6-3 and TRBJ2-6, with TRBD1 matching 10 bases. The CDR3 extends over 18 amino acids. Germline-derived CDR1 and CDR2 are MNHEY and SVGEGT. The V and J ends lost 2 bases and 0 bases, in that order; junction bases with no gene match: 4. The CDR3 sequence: CASSYRDRGNSGANVLTF. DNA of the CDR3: TGTGCCAGCAGTTACAGGGACAGGGGTAACTCTGGGGCCAACGTCCTGACTTTC.

CDR3 nucleotide sequence: TGTGCCAGCAGTTACTCGATCTCCGGGGGGACCATCACCGGGGAGCTGTTTTTT. Protein: CASSYSISGGTITGELFF. The V call is TRBV6-2 or TRBV6-3, the J call TRBJ2-2; 7 bases fit TRBD2. The CDR3 runs 18 residues. After removal of 0 bases from V and 4 bases from J, the junction contained 11 bases not matched to a gene. Germline V gives CDR1 MNHEY, CDR2 SVGEGT.

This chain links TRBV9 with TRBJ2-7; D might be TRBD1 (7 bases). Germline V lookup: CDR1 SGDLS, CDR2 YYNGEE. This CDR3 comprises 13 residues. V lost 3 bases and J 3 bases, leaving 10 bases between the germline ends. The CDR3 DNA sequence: TGTGCCAGCAGCGCGCGGGACAGCTACGAGCAGTACTTC. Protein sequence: CASSARDSYEQYF.

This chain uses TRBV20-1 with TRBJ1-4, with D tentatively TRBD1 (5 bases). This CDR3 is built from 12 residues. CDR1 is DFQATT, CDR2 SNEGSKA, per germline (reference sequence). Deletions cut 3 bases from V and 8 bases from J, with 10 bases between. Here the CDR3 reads CSASLGGEKLFF. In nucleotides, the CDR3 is TGCAGTGCTAGTCTGGGGGGAGAAAAACTGTTTTTT.

The CDR3: CASSIQETYSVADYGYTF. DNA of the CDR3: TGTGCCAGTAGTATCCAGGAGACGTACTCGGTGGCGGACTATGGCTACACCTTC. The V call is TRBV19, the J call TRBJ1-2; no clear D. The CDR3 is 18 residues long. Germline V gives CDR1 LNHDA, CDR2 SQIVND (reference sequence). Trimming took off 3 bases at V and 3 bases at J, with 23 bases between the two ends.

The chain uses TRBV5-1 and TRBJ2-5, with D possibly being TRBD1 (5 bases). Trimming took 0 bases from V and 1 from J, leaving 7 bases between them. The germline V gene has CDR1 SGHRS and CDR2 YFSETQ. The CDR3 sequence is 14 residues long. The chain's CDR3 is CASSLGGPQETQYF. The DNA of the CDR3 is TGCGCCAGCAGCTTGGGGGGCCCCCAAGAGACCCAGTACTTC.